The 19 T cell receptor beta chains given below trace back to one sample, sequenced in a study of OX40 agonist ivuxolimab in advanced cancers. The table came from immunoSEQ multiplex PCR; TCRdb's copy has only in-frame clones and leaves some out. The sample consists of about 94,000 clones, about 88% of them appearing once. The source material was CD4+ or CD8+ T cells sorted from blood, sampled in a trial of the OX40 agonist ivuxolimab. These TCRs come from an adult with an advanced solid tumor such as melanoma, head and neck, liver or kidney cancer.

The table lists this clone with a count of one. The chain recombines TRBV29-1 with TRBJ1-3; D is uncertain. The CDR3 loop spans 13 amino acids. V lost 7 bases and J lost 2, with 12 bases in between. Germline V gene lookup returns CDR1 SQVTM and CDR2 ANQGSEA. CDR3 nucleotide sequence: TGCAGCGGGGGTGACCTCCCTGGAAACACCATATATTTT. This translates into CSGGDLPGNTIYF.

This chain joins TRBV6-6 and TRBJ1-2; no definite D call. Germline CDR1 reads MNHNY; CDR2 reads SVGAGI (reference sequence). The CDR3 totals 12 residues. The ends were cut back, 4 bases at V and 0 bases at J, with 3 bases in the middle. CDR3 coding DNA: TGTGCCAGCAGTTCTACTAACTATGGCTACACCTTC. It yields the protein CASSSTNYGYTF.

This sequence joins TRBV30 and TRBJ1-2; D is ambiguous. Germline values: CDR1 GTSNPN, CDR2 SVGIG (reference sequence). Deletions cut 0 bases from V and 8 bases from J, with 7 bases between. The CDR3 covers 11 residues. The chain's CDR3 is CAWSVVGGYTF. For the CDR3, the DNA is TGTGCCTGGAGTGTGGTCGGGGGCTACACCTTC.

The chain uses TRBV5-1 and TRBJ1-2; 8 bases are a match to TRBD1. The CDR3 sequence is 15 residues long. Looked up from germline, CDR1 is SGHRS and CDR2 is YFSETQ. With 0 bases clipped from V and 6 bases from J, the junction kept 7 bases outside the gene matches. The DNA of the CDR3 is TGCGCCAGCAGCTTGGCCACGGGACAGGAAAATGGCTACACCTTC. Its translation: CASSLATGQENGYTF.

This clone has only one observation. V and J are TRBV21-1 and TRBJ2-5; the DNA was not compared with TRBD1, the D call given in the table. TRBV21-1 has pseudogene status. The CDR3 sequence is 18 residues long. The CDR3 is CASSPRRVGGLPGETQYF. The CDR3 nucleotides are TGTGCCAGCAGCCCCCGCCGGGTAGGGGGCCTACCTGGGGAGACCCAGTACTTC.

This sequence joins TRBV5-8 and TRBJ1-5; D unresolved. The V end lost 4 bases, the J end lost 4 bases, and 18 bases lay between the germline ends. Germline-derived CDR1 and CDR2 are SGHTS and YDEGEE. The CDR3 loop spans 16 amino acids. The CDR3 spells CASSTSDYYQNQPQHF. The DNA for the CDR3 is TGTGCCAGCAGCACCTCCGACTACTATCAAAATCAGCCCCAGCATTTT.

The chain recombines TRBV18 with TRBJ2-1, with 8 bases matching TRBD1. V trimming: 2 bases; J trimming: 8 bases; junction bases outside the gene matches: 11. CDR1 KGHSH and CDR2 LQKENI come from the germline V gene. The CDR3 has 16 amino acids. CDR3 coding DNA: TGTGCCAGCTCACCATGGGCAGGGGGCGCTAATTATGAGCAGTTCTTC. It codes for CASSPWAGGANYEQFF.

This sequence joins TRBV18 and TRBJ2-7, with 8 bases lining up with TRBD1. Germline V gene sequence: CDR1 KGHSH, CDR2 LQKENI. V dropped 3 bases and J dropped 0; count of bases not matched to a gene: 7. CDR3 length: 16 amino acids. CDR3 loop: CASSPLDRASSYEQYF. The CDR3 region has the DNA TGTGCCAGCTCACCTCTGGACAGGGCAAGCTCCTACGAGCAGTACTTC.

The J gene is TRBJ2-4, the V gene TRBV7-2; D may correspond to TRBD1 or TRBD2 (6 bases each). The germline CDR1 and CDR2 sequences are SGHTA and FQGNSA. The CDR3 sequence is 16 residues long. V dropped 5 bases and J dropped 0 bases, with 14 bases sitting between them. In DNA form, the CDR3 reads TGTGCCAGCAGCCGTAGGGGGGAAGGAGCCAAAAACATTCAGTACTTC. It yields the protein CASSRRGEGAKNIQYF.

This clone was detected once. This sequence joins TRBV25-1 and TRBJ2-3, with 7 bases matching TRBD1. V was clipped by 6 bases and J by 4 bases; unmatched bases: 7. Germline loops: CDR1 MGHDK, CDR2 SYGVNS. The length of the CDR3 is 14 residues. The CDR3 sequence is CASSLQGRADTQYF. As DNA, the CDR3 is TGTGCCAGCAGCCTACAGGGGCGGGCAGATACGCAGTATTTT.

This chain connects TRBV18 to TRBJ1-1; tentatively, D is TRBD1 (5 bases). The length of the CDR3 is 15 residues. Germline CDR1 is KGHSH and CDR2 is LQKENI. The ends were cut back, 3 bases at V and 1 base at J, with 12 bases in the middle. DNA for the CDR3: TGTGCCAGCTCACCGGGTAAGACAGAGAACACTGAAGCTTTCTTT. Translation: CASSPGKTENTEAFF.

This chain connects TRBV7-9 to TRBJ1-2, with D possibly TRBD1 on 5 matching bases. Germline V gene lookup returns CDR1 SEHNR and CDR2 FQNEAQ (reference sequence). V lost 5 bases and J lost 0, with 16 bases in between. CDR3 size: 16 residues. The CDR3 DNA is TGTGCCAGCAGCCCGGCCAACAGGTTAGCTAACTATGGCTACACCTTC. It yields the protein CASSPANRLANYGYTF.

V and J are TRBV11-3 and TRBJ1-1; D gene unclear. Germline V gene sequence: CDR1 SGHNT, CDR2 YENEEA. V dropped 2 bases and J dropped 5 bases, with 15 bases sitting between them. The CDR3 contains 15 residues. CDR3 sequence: CASSLSFGSGTEAFF. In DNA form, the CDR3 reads TGTGCCAGCAGCTTATCTTTTGGTAGTGGTACTGAAGCTTTCTTT.

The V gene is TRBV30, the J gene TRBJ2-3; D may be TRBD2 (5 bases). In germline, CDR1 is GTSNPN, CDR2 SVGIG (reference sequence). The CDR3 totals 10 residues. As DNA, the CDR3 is TGTGCTGCTACTAGAGGTACGCAGTATTTT. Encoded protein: CAATRGTQYF.

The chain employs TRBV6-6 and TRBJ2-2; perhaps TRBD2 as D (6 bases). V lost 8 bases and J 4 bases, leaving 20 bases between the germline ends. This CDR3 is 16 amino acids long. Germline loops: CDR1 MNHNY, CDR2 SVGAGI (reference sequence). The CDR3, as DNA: TGTGCCAGCCAAGGAGGGCCTTATGAAGGCACCGGGGAGCTGTTTTTT. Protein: CASQGGPYEGTGELFF.

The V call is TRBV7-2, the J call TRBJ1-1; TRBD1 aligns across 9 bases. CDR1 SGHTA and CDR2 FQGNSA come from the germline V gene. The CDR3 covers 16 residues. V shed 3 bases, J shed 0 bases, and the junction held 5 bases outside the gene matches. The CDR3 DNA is TGTGCCAGCAGCTTGGACAGGGGCACCCTGAACACTGAAGCTTTCTTT. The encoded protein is CASSLDRGTLNTEAFF.

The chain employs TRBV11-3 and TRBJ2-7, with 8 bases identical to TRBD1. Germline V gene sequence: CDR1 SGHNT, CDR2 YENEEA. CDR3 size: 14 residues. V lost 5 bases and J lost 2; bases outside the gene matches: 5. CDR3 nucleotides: TGTGCCAGCAGCCGTGCGGACAGGGCCTACGAGCAGTACTTC. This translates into CASSRADRAYEQYF. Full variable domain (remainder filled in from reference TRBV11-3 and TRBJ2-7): EAGVVQSPRYKIIEKKQPVAFWCNPISGHNTLYWYLQNLGQGPELLIRYENEEAVDDSQLPKDRFSAERLKGVDSTLKIQPAELGDSAVYLCASSRADRAYEQYFGPGTRLTVT.

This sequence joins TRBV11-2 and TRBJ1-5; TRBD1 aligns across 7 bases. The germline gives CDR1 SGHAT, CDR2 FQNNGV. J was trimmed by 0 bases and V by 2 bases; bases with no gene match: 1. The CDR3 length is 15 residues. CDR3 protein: CASSLQGDSNQPQHF. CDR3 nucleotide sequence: TGTGCCAGCAGCTTACAGGGGGATAGCAATCAGCCCCAGCATTTT.

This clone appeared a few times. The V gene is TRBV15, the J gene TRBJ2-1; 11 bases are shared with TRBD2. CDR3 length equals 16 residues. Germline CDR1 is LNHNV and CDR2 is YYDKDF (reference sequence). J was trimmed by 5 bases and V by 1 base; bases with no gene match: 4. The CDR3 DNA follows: TGTGCCACCAGCAGAGGGGGGACTAGCGGAAACAATGAGCAGTTCTTC. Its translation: CATSRGGTSGNNEQFF.